The entry below describes one T cell receptor (beta chain). This CDR3 is built from 13 residues. Germline V gene lookup returns CDR1 SGHTA and CDR2 FQGNSA. The V end lost 5 bases, the J end lost 6 bases, and 11 bases lay between the germline ends. Together with a sample-barcoded 5' primer, a J-beta primer mix was included in a second PCR lasting roughly 7 to 11 cycles. TCRdb used MiXCR to reprocess the 5' RACE reads, holding one entry per CDR3 protein. The repertoire holds 700,000 or so distinct CDR3 sequences, with approximately 40% as singletons. This sample stems from a study of blood T cells in healthy people across ages.

Sequenced material: blood. This chain links TRBV7-2 with TRBJ2-1; D perhaps matches TRBD1 (5 bases). The sequence was collected from an elderly man in good health. The CDR3 protein is CASSPGHPNEQFF. The CDR3 DNA reads TGTGCCAGCAGCCCCGGACACCCCAATGAGCAGTTCTTC.